These 21 T cell receptor beta chains share one sample of origin, sequenced in a study of a mutant IDH1 vaccine in newly diagnosed glioma. Which antigens these TCRs recognize remains unknown. Repertoires were generated with immunoSEQ multiplex PCR, while TCRdb's copy carries only in-frame clones and drops some. The table has about 62,000 clones, 83% seen once. Time point noted: week 47, end of study. A single vaccine dose contained 300 ug of mutant IDH1 20-mer peptide, and topical imiquimod was used with it. The sequences come from PBMCs, collected from a glioma patient whose treatment included an IDH1 peptide vaccine. These receptors were taken from a man in his thirties or forties with glioma.

The chain links TRBV5-5 to TRBJ2-3, with no clear D. The CDR3 has 14 amino acids. V was shortened by 0 bases and J by 2 bases, with 7 bases between the two germline ends. Germline V gene sequence: CDR1 SGHKS, CDR2 YYEKEE (reference sequence). CDR3 in DNA: TGTGCCAGCAGCTTGGACAGTGCCACAGATACGCAGTATTTT. It specifies CASSLDSATDTQYF. Supplemented by reference TRBV5-5 and TRBJ2-3, the full variable domain reads DAGVTQSPTHLIKTRGQQVTLRCSPISGHKSVSWYQQVLGQGPQFIFQYYEKEERGRGNFPDRFSARQFPNYSSELNVNALLLGDSALYLCASSLDSATDTQYFGPGTRLTVL.

This chain uses TRBV10-1 with TRBJ1-6; 8 bases line up with TRBD1. This CDR3 has 14 amino acids. The V gene end was trimmed by 10 bases and the J gene end by 7 bases; junction bases not matched to a gene: 9. Germline lookup yields CDR1 WNHNN and CDR2 SYGVQD (reference sequence). The CDR3 DNA reads TGCGCCATCCTAGGACAGGGTGACAATTCACCCCTCCACTTT. Protein product: CAILGQGDNSPLHF.

The genes are TRBV7-8 and TRBJ2-1; 7 bases agree with TRBD1. The CDR3 has 16 residues. Trimming cost V 5 bases and J 4 bases; bases outside gene matches: 11. Germline loops: CDR1 SGHVS, CDR2 FQNEAQ. The CDR3 spells CASSHGQVPPYNEQFF. CDR3 bases: TGTGCCAGCAGCCACGGACAGGTCCCCCCTTACAATGAGCAGTTCTTC.

The genes are TRBV5-6 and TRBJ1-5; D might be TRBD1 (6 bases). Germline CDR1 SGHDT, CDR2 YYEEEE. With 0 bases removed from V and 2 bases from J, the gap between germline ends came to 9 bases. This CDR3 has 15 amino acids. The CDR3 protein is CASSLEGGGNQPQHF. The CDR3 DNA follows: TGTGCCAGCAGCTTGGAAGGGGGTGGCAATCAGCCCCAGCATTTT.

The J gene is TRBJ1-2, the V gene TRBV5-4, with D hard to call. This CDR3 has 11 amino acids. From germline, CDR1 is SGHNT and CDR2 YYREEE (reference sequence). Trimming left V 0 bases short and J 12 bases short, with 9 bases between. The CDR3 sequence is CASSLGGAHTF. In DNA form, the CDR3 reads TGTGCCAGCAGCTTGGGTGGAGCCCACACCTTC.

This chain connects TRBV7-8 to TRBJ1-2; 11 nucleotides line up with TRBD1. The CDR3 contains 15 residues. Germline-derived CDR1 and CDR2 are SGHVS and FQNEAQ. V was clipped by 6 bases and J by 2 bases; unmatched bases: 5. The chain's CDR3 is CASRTGTGGNYGYTF. The CDR3, as DNA: TGTGCCAGCAGGACCGGGACAGGGGGGAACTATGGCTACACCTTC.

The rearrangement links TRBV6-4 to TRBJ2-3; D is unresolved. V dropped 3 bases and J dropped 2 bases, with 9 bases sitting between them. The CDR3 spans 14 residues. Per germline, CDR1 MRHNA and CDR2 SNTAGT. CDR3 residues: CASSDGSTTDTQYF. The CDR3 DNA reads TGTGCCAGCAGTGATGGGTCAACCACAGATACGCAGTATTTT.

The chain has TRBV7-8 and TRBJ1-4; 10 bases agree with TRBD1. The CDR3 has 14 residues. J was trimmed by 8 bases and V by 5 bases; bases with no gene match: 5. The germline gives CDR1 SGHVS, CDR2 FQNEAQ. This CDR3 reads CASSNRDRGEKLFF. CDR3 nucleotides: TGTGCCAGCAGCAACCGGGACAGGGGCGAAAAACTGTTTTTT.

This clone was detected only once. This rearrangement joins TRBV6-6 to TRBJ1-1, with TRBD1 as a possible D gene (6 bases). Germline loops: CDR1 MNHNY, CDR2 SVGAGI (reference sequence). The CDR3 is 12 amino acids. V lost 4 bases, J lost 12 bases, and 15 bases lay in between. DNA of the CDR3: TGTGCCAGCAGTTCAGAGGGGGGGCCCACTTTCTTT. Its translation: CASSSEGGPTFF.

This clone has ten or more counts. The rearrangement joins TRBV6-4 to TRBJ2-3; TRBD1 is a possible D gene (6 bases). V was shortened by 2 bases and J by 1 base, with 10 bases between the two germline ends. Germline V gives CDR1 MRHNA, CDR2 SNTAGT. This CDR3 is built from 15 residues. CDR3 nucleotides: TGTGCCAGCAGTGACGGGGCAGGGGGCACAGATACGCAGTATTTT. It encodes CASSDGAGGTDTQYF.

The V call is TRBV12-5, the J call TRBJ1-1; D gene unclear. The V gene's germline CDR1 is LGHNT and CDR2 FRNRAP. The CDR3 has 14 amino acids. Trimming left V 0 bases short and J 5 bases short, with 10 bases between. CDR3 bases: TGTGCTAGTGGTTTGGTACCGGGAGGGACTGAAGCTTTCTTT. It translates to CASGLVPGGTEAFF.

This clone is a singleton in its sample. The rearrangement uses TRBV7-9 and TRBJ1-3; weak D call: TRBD1 (6 bases). Looked up from germline, CDR1 is SEHNR and CDR2 is FQNEAQ (reference sequence). This CDR3 spans 14 amino acids. Trimming removed 2 bases at V and 1 base at J, with 6 bases between. CDR3 loop: CASSLQGSGNTIYF. The CDR3 region has the DNA TGTGCCAGCAGCTTACAGGGGTCTGGAAACACCATATATTTT.

The chain is built from TRBV29-1 and TRBJ1-1; D unclear. Germline values: CDR1 SQVTM, CDR2 ANQGSEA. The CDR3 has 14 residues. Trimming removed 3 bases at V and 10 bases at J, with 21 bases between. Here the CDR3 reads CSVEDGSIPRRAFF. Here the CDR3 DNA reads TGCAGCGTTGAGGACGGGTCTATTCCCAGAAGAGCTTTCTTT.

V gene TRBV5-1 combines with J gene TRBJ2-5; 7 positions match TRBD1. This CDR3 has 16 amino acids. J was trimmed by 2 bases and V by 0 bases; bases with no gene match: 7. CDR1 SGHRS and CDR2 YFSETQ come from the germline V gene. The CDR3 bases are TGCGCCAGCAGCTTGGGAGGGGGCGAACAACAAGAGACCCAGTACTTC. This gives the protein CASSLGGGEQQETQYF.

The genes are TRBV11-2 and TRBJ1-6; a possible D gene is TRBD1 (6 bases). This CDR3 contains 15 residues. V was shortened by 2 bases and J by 7 bases, with 12 bases between the two germline ends. Germline CDR1 and CDR2: SGHAT and FQNNGV. The CDR3 DNA reads TGTGCCAGCAGCTTAACGGACAGTAAGAATTCACCCCTCCACTTT. Its translation: CASSLTDSKNSPLHF.

The chain links TRBV5-4 to TRBJ1-2, with 7 bases fitting TRBD1. CDR3 length equals 14 residues. V lost 4 bases and J lost 7; bases outside the gene matches: 10. Germline V gives CDR1 SGHNT, CDR2 YYREEE (reference sequence). The CDR3 DNA reads as TGTGCCAGCAGCGAGGTAACAGGGGCGGCTGGCTACACCTTC. Translated: CASSEVTGAAGYTF.

This chain links TRBV9 with TRBJ2-1; D unclear. Germline assignment: CDR1 SGDLS and CDR2 YYNGEE. This CDR3 contains 13 residues. Deletions cut 4 bases from V and 10 bases from J, with 15 bases between. In nucleotides, the CDR3 is TGTGCCAGCAGCCTAAGAACGGGTCGGGAGCAGTTCTTC. It translates to CASSLRTGREQFF.

This rearrangement joins TRBV7-2 to TRBJ2-5; TRBD1 agrees at 7 bases. The CDR3 has 15 amino acids. CDR1 is SGHTA and CDR2 is FQGNSA in the germline V gene. With V trimmed by 1 base and J by 1 base, 3 bases remained unmatched. CDR3 DNA: TGTGCCAGCAGCTTAGGAGGGGGCCCCCAAGAGACCCAGTACTTC. Residues: CASSLGGGPQETQYF. The whole variable domain, filled in from reference TRBV7-2 and TRBJ2-5, reads GAGVSQSPSNKVTEKGKDVELRCDPISGHTALYWYRQSLGQGLEFLIYFQGNSAPDKSGLPSDRFSAERTGGSVSTLTIQRTQQEDSAVYLCASSLGGGPQETQYFGPGTRLLVL.

This chain uses TRBV2 with TRBJ1-2; D not resolved. Trimming removed 5 bases from V and 1 base from J, with 8 bases in between. Germline CDR1 reads SNHLY; CDR2 reads FYNNEI. This CDR3 spans 13 amino acids. CDR3 sequence (DNA): TGTGCCAGCAGTAGGACGGATAACTATGGCTACACCTTC. As protein: CASSRTDNYGYTF.

The V gene is TRBV20-1, the J gene TRBJ1-2, with no clear D. The length of the CDR3 is 11 residues. The germline gives CDR1 DFQATT, CDR2 SNEGSKA (reference sequence). V lost 2 bases, J lost 6 bases, and 7 bases lay in between. CDR3 sequence: CSARILNGYTF. The CDR3 region has the DNA TGCAGTGCTAGAATATTAAATGGCTACACCTTC.

The J gene is TRBJ2-1, the V gene TRBV19; maybe TRBD2 (6 bases). The CDR3 length is 15 residues. V gave up 2 bases and J gave up 3 bases, with 11 bases separating them. Germline loops: CDR1 LNHDA, CDR2 SQIVND (reference sequence). CDR3 nucleotide sequence: TGTGCCAGTAGTATAATGGACTATAACTACAATGAGCAGTTCTTC. Encoded protein: CASSIMDYNYNEQFF.